This T cell receptor (beta chain) stems from a study of OX40 agonist ivuxolimab in advanced cancers. The V gene's germline CDR1 is MNHEY and CDR2 SVGAGI. Trimming cost V 5 bases and J 3 bases, with 8 bases left between them. The length of the CDR3 is 13 residues. This clone was seen once. Repertoires were generated with immunoSEQ multiplex PCR, while TCRdb's copy carries only in-frame clones and drops some. The table has roughly 100,000 clones, around 94% seen once. This clonotype originated in an adult with an advanced solid tumor such as melanoma, head and neck, liver or kidney cancer. V gene TRBV6-5 combines with J gene TRBJ1-5; D is undetermined. This material consisted of CD4+ or CD8+ T cells sorted from blood, taken in a trial of the OX40 agonist ivuxolimab. CDR3 residues: CASSRQSNQPQHF. The CDR3 region has the DNA TGTGCCAGCAGTCGCCAATCCAATCAGCCCCAGCATTTT.